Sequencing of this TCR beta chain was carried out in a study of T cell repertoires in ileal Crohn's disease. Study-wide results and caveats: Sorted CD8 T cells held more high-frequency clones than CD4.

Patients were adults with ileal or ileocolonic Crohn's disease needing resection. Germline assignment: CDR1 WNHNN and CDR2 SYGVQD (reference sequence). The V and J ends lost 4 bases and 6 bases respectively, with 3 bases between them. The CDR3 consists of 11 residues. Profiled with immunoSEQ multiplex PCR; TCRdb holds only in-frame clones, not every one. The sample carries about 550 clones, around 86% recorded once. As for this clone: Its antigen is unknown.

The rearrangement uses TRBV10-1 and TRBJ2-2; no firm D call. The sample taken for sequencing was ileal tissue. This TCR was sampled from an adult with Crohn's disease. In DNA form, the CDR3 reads TGCGCCAGCAGTGTCTCCGGGGAGCTGTTTTTT. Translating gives CASSVSGELFF.